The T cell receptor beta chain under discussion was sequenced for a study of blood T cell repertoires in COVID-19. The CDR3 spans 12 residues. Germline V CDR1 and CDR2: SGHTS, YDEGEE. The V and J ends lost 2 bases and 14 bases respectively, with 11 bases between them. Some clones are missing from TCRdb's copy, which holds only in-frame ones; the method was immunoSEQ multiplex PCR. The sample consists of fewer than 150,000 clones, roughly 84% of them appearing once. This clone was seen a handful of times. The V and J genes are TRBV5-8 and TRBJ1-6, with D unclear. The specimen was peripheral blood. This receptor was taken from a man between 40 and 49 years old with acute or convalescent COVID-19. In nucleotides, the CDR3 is TGTGCCAGCAGCTTATCAACAGTCGCCCTCCACTTT. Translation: CASSLSTVALHF.